Listed below are T cell receptor beta chains from one sample, sequenced in a study of blood T cell repertoires in COVID-19. The repertoire was sequenced with immunoSEQ multiplex PCR; TCRdb's copy has only in-frame clones and lacks some. The table lists tens of thousands of clones, 75% to 95% of them singletons. Sequencing was done on a sample of peripheral blood. These receptors originate from a man aged 60-69 years with acute or convalescent COVID-19. Both conserved end residues are part of each CDR3. Each record gives: D gene, V gene, J gene, clone size, CDR3 DNA, CDR3 protein. The D gene is left open where the match is weak. Only some rows state a clone size, as once, few, many or a class for expanded clones.

.	TRBV14	TRBJ2-3	once	TGTGCCAGCAGCCTAGTGGAGGGGACAGATACGCAGTATTTT	CASSLVEGTDTQYF
TRBD2	TRBV27	TRBJ2-5	.	TGTGCCAGCAGTTTAGATCCCCCAGCGGGAGTTGAAGAGACCCAGTACTTC	CASSLDPPAGVEETQYF
TRBD1	TRBV19	TRBJ1-1	.	TGTGCCAGTCGTACCGGGACAGGGGGCCCACCTTACACTGAAGCTTTCTTT	CASRTGTGGPPYTEAFF
TRBD2	TRBV6-1	TRBJ2-2	.	TGTGCCAGCAGTGAAGCTACGCCTAGCGGGAGAGGGGGGGAGCTGTTTTTT	CASSEATPSGRGGELFF
TRBD1	TRBV19	TRBJ2-1	.	TGTGCCAGCGGGACAGGGCCGCAGTTCTTC	CASGTGPQFF
.	TRBV7-8	TRBJ1-5	few	TGTGCCAGCAGCCTCACGCAGGGCCCCCAGCATTTT	CASSLTQGPQHF
.	TRBV7-2	TRBJ1-4	.	TGTGCCAGCGGGGAAGGGGTCGAAAAACTGTTTTTT	CASGEGVEKLFF
TRBD1	TRBV7-3	TRBJ2-1	.	TGTGCCAGCAGCCGGATCGGGACAGGGGGCGAAAATGAGCAGTTCTTC	CASSRIGTGGENEQFF
TRBD2	TRBV5-4	TRBJ2-7	.	TGTGCCAGCAGCTCGATAGCGGGAGGGCCCCACGAGCAGTACTTC	CASSSIAGGPHEQYF
.	TRBV25-1	TRBJ1-2	.	TGTGCCAGCAGCGATTGCTACTGGGGGGGGCCCTATGGCTACACCTTC	CASSDCYWGGPYGYTF
TRBD1	TRBV5-1	TRBJ1-4	.	TGCGCCAGCAGAGGGACAGGCGCAACTAATGAAAAACTGTTTTTT	CASRGTGATNEKLFF
TRBD1	TRBV5-1	TRBJ1-1	.	TGCGCCAGCGCCAGCCCGGGACAGGGGGCCCTGAACACTGAAGCTTTCTTT	CASASPGQGALNTEAFF
TRBD1	TRBV6-1	TRBJ2-1	.	TGTGCCAGCAGTGAAGCCGGACAGGCCCTTGCTTGGTTCTTC	CASSEAGQALAWFF
TRBD1	TRBV7-2	TRBJ1-5	.	TGTGCCAGCAGCTGGGTGCAGGGGGCAGAACAGCCCCAGCATTTT	CASSWVQGAEQPQHF
.	TRBV25-1	TRBJ1-2	medium-sized	TGTGCCAGCAGTGAATCGGGAGAAAACTATGGCTACACCTTC	CASSESGENYGYTF
TRBD1	TRBV2	TRBJ1-3	.	TGTGCCAGCAGGAACGACAGGGGCGGAAACACCATATATTTT	CASRNDRGGNTIYF
.	TRBV11-3	TRBJ2-7	.	TGTGCCAGCAGCCCCTATGCCGCGCCCTACGAGCAGTACTTC	CASSPYAAPYEQYF
.	TRBV9	TRBJ1-2	.	TGTGCCAGCAGCCTCACAGGGAGCTATGGCTACACCTTC	CASSLTGSYGYTF
.	TRBV6-5	TRBJ1-1	few	TGTGCCAGCAGTTATCAACACCTTATGAACACTGAAGCTTTCTTT	CASSYQHLMNTEAFF
.	TRBV3-1/TRBV3-2	TRBJ1-6	.	TGTGCCAGCAAAGGCGGGGCAGTAAGTTCACCCCTCCACTTT	CASKGGAVSSPLHF
.	TRBV7-9	TRBJ1-2	.	TGTGCCAGCAGCGCAGCGGGGGGACAAGGGTTGTTCTATGGCTACACCTTC	CASSAAGGQGLFYGYTF
TRBD2	TRBV3-1/TRBV3-2	TRBJ2-2	.	TGTGCCAGCAGCCAAGAAATAGCGGGAGTGGGCGGGGAGCTGTTTTTT	CASSQEIAGVGGELFF
.	TRBV29-1	TRBJ1-4	.	TGCAGCCTCCGGACGGGGCGGGACGAAAAACTGTTTTTT	CSLRTGRDEKLFF
TRBD1	TRBV6-5	TRBJ2-7	once	TGTGCCAGCAGTTGGACAGGGAGTAATCAGGGCTACGAGCAGTACTTC	CASSWTGSNQGYEQYF
TRBD1	TRBV11-2	TRBJ1-6	.	TGTGCCAGCAGCTTAGAGGGCAGGGGGGATTCACCCCTCCACTTT	CASSLEGRGDSPLHF
.	TRBV27	TRBJ2-1	.	TGTGCCAGCAGTTTCTTTAGGGGGAGAGCCAATGAGCAGTTCTTC	CASSFFRGRANEQFF
TRBD2	TRBV27	TRBJ2-3	.	TGTGCCAGCAGTTTATTGGGACTAGCGGCCGCACGCACAGATACGCAGTATTTT	CASSLLGLAAARTDTQYF
TRBD2	TRBV4-3	TRBJ2-5	.	TGCGCCAGCAGCCCGACTAGCGGGGCCGGCGAGACCCAGTACTTC	CASSPTSGAGETQYF
TRBD1	TRBV6-6	TRBJ1-4	once	TGTGCCAGCAGTTCGGGACAGACTAATGAAAAACTGTTTTTT	CASSSGQTNEKLFF
TRBD1	TRBV28	TRBJ1-4	.	TGTGCCAGCAGTCCGCCAGGGGGTGGTAATGAAAAACTGTTTTTT	CASSPPGGGNEKLFF
.	TRBV7-9	TRBJ1-2	.	TGTGCCAGCACATACCCGGGGGGGAAGTATGGCTACACCTTC	CASTYPGGKYGYTF
.	TRBV7-2	TRBJ2-3	.	TGTGCCAGCAGCGCCCGACTAGGAGGGTCCGCAGATACGCAGTATTTT	CASSARLGGSADTQYF
.	TRBV5-6	TRBJ2-1	.	TGTGCCAGCAGTTTTAGGGGGCTAGCGATCAATGAGCAGTTCTTC	CASSFRGLAINEQFF
.	TRBV10-3	TRBJ1-1	.	TGTGCCATCAGTGAGGGGCAGGGGATTGCTGAAGCTTTCTTT	CAISEGQGIAEAFF
.	TRBV7-3	TRBJ2-1	.	TGTGCCAGCAGCCCACAAGGAGGCTACAATGAGCAGTTCTTC	CASSPQGGYNEQFF
.	TRBV28	TRBJ2-5	.	TGTGCCAGCAGTTTTCGGTACCAAGAGACCCAGTACTTC	CASSFRYQETQYF
TRBD1	TRBV19	TRBJ2-2	.	TGTGCCAGTAATCCTTATAGTAGGACAGGGGGATCCGGGGAGCTGTTTTTT	CASNPYSRTGGSGELFF
.	TRBV6-5	TRBJ2-7	few	TGTGCCAGCAGACGAAGCGGGTCCTACGAGCAGTACTTC	CASRRSGSYEQYF
TRBD2	TRBV2	TRBJ2-1	.	TGTGCCAGCAGTGCGGCTAGCGGGAGGGGGGCTGAGCAGTTCTTC	CASSAASGRGAEQFF
.	TRBV10-1	TRBJ2-2	.	TGCGCCAGCAGTGAGTCTCCGGGAGAGAACACCGGGGAGCTGTTTTTT	CASSESPGENTGELFF